This T cell receptor beta chain was recovered during a study of blood T cells in healthy people across ages. Primed by a sample-barcoded 5' primer and a J-beta primer mix, a second PCR proceeded for roughly 7 to 11 cycles. The template-switch adaptor, which had 12 random nucleotides, put a tag on each cDNA molecule. TCRdb redid the calling of the 5' RACE reads with MiXCR, one entry per CDR3 protein. Of 1.5 million to 2 million distinct CDR3 sequences in the sample, roughly 30% were seen once. This clonotype was counted a single time. At least 6.5 million PBMCs were isolated per sample. Extraction of total RNA produced a minimum of 5 micrograms from each sample. The sample comprised blood. This TCR derives from a woman aged 30 to 39 in good health.

This chain's CDR3 is CAIRAGGRNTEAFF. The CDR3 nucleotides read TGTGCCATCAGGGCAGGGGGCAGGAACACTGAAGCTTTCTTT. This chain connects TRBV10-3 to TRBJ1-1; TRBD1 aligns across 8 bases. Germline values: CDR1 ENHRY, CDR2 SYGVKD. The CDR3 consists of 14 residues. V lost 6 bases and J lost 1; bases outside the gene matches: 4.